This TCR beta chain was documented in a study of T cell changes during pregnancy in multiple sclerosis. TCRdb's table, derived via immunoSEQ multiplex PCR, lists solely in-frame clones and lacks some. The table lists about 53,000 clones, around nine tenths of them singletons. With 6 bases removed from V and 2 bases from J, the gap between germline ends came to 16 bases. Germline V CDR1 and CDR2: SEHNR, FQNEAQ (reference sequence). The CDR3 runs to 15 residues. This chain links TRBV7-9 with TRBJ2-5; D might be TRBD1 (6 bases). The TCR originated in a female donor with multiple sclerosis, enrolled in a pregnancy study. This specimen consisted of CD4+ T cells from peripheral blood mononuclear cells, obtained in the third trimester of pregnancy. The CDR3 DNA reads TGTGCCAGCAGTACAGGGCAGGGTTGGCAAGAGACCCAGTACTTC. This encodes CASSTGQGWQETQYF.